The present entry profiles one TCR beta chain with its context. Participants spanned ages about 18 to 90 years and resided in about two dozen US areas. Participants had their cohort set by participant-reported clinical history. Source study methods: Amplification of reference gene primers provided the estimated nucleated cell counts. Sequenced by immunoSEQ multiplex PCR; TCRdb stores in-frame clones only, minus some. V, J and clone size derive from that table, while D and trimming were established from the DNA sequence. The sample gives a few hundred thousand clones, around four fifths of which show up once; approximately 4.5% is in the top ten. This entry is derived from a study of blood T cell repertoires in COVID-19. Background on the study: COVID-19 samples collected from the United States, Italy and Spain covered acute and convalescent phases.

This TCR came from a man aged 25-45 years with acute COVID-19. The specimen was PBMCs or T cells enriched from blood (not recorded which).

The CDR3 spells CASQPGSREETQYF. CDR3 bases: TGTGCCAGTCAGCCCGGGAGCCGGGAGGAGACCCAGTACTTC. The chain employs TRBV19 and TRBJ2-5, with D possibly being TRBD2 (6 bases). CDR3 length equals 14 residues. Germline V gives CDR1 LNHDA, CDR2 SQIVND (reference sequence). Deletions cut 8 bases from V and 5 bases from J, with 18 bases between.